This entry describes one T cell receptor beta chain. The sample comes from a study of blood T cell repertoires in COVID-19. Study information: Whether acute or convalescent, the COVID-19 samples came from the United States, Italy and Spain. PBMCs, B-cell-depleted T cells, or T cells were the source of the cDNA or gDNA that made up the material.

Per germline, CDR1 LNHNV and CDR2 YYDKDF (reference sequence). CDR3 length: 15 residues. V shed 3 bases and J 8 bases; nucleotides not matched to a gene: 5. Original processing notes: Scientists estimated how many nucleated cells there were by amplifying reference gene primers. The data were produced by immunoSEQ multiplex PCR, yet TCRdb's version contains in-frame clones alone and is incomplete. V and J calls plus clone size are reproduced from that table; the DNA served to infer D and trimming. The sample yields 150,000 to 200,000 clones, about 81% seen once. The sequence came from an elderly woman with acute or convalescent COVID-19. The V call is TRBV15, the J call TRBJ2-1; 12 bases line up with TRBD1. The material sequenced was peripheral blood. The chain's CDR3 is CATSRGQGADDEQFF. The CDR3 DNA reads TGTGCCACCAGCAGGGGACAGGGGGCTGACGATGAGCAGTTCTTC.